A single sample is the source of the 5 T cell receptor beta chains below, sequenced in a study of molecular identifiers for immune sequencing clone quantification. From the PCR reads, TCRdb called clonotypes with MiXCR, one entry per CDR3 protein. There are 63,000 or so distinct CDR3 sequences in the sample; 15% to 20% occur only once, and 1.5% lies in the top ten. The sample taken for sequencing was naive CD8+ T cells from blood, with Jurkat cell RNA spiked in. Subset of the sample: FACS-sorted CD8+CD4-CCR7+CD45RA+ naive T cells. The receptors were gathered from a human donor in good health. Some libraries in this study had Jurkat cell RNA spiked in.

The gene calls are TRBV15 and TRBJ2-1; 9 positions agree with TRBD1. CDR3 length: 14 amino acids. From germline, CDR1 is LNHNV and CDR2 YYDKDF (reference sequence). J lost 8 bases, V lost 8 bases, and 10 bases had no gene match. The CDR3 region is CATGRDRVLHEQFF. DNA for the CDR3: TGTGCCACCGGCCGGGACAGGGTCCTTCATGAGCAGTTCTTC.

This clonotype occurred many times. The rearrangement joins TRBV28 to TRBJ2-2, with D hard to call. The CDR3 totals 13 residues. Trimming removed 4 bases at V and 6 bases at J, with 9 bases between. CDR1 is MDHEN and CDR2 is SYDVKM in the germline V gene. The CDR3 spells CASSSWESGELFF. The DNA for the CDR3 is TGTGCCAGCAGTTCATGGGAATCCGGGGAGCTGTTTTTT.

In regard to this clonotype: A much larger clonotype is one base distant, so this may be a read error. This chain links TRBV6-6 with TRBJ2-3; 11 bases match TRBD2. Per the germline V gene, CDR1 is MNHNY and CDR2 is SVGAGI (reference sequence). V shed 8 bases and J 6 bases; nucleotides not matched to a gene: 10. CDR3 length equals 15 residues. The CDR3, as DNA: TGTGCCAGCGGCCGCACTAGCGGGAGTGGGGATACGCAGTATTTT. This gives the protein CASGRTSGSGDTQYF.

This clonotype was observed at least ten times. V and J are TRBV5-5 and TRBJ2-3; D might be TRBD1 (6 bases). This CDR3 region has 14 residues. V was pared by 4 bases and J by 4 bases, with 13 bases between. Germline CDR1 and CDR2: SGHKS and YYEKEE (reference sequence). The CDR3 sequence: CASSTTGGPDTQYF. CDR3 DNA sequence: TGTGCCAGCAGCACGACAGGCGGTCCAGATACGCAGTATTTT.

The V call is TRBV24-1, the J call TRBJ2-2, with no clear D. The germline V gene has CDR1 KGHDR and CDR2 SFDVKD. This CDR3 spans 15 amino acids. Trimming cost V 6 bases and J 3 bases, with 13 bases left between them. CDR3: CATSSSAADTGELFF. The CDR3 coding sequence is TGTGCCACCAGTTCGTCTGCCGCGGACACCGGGGAGCTGTTTTTT.